This T cell receptor (beta chain) was captured by sequencing in a study of cytomegalovirus exposure and HLA in healthy donors. Across the study: The same platform as the roughly 630 first-cohort repertoires was used for the 120 or so validation repertoires, a later analysis reported.

General study results and limits: The authors enumerated over 150 TCR beta chains as linked to cytomegalovirus. The classifier was said to identify cytomegalovirus status with high specificity and sensitivity. The tendency of first-cohort TCR clusters to co-occur in the 120 validation repertoires was identified by a subsequent analysis.

With respect to this clone: Its antigen remains unknown.

Only in-frame clones appear in the TCRdb table, and some are missing; sequencing was by immunoSEQ multiplex PCR. This table holds about 160,000 clones, roughly 95% found once. This CDR3 region has 14 residues. Trimming took 4 bases from V and 7 from J, leaving 17 bases between them. Germline V gene sequence: CDR1 SGDLS, CDR2 YYNGEE. The specimen was PBMCs. The chain carries TRBV9 and TRBJ1-1; a weak D match, TRBD1 (5 bases). The sequence derives from a woman younger than 35 in good health and CMV-seronegative. The CDR3 here is CASSPHSVGGEAFF. CDR3 DNA: TGTGCCAGCAGCCCGCATTCGGTGGGGGGTGAAGCTTTCTTT.